Sequencing of this TCR beta chain was carried out in a study of beta chain features in type 1 diabetes. Study outcomes and limitations: Among all four CD4+ subsets, Type 1 diabetes patients had TCRB CDR3s that were moderately but significantly shorter.

What was sequenced were expressed TCRB transcripts, since all of the isolated RNA had been reverse transcribed. Libraries were prepared by immunoSEQ multiplex PCR; TCRdb keeps only in-frame clonotypes and omits some of them. The sample lists 200,000 to 250,000 clones, 11% to 15% occurring once. Between the trimmed V and J ends, which lost 4 bases and 1 base, there was a span of 12 bases. The CDR3 sequence is 15 residues long. Germline lookup yields CDR1 SGHRS and CDR2 YFSETQ. This clone has a handful of counts. Its antigen remains unknown. The chain links TRBV5-1 to TRBJ1-5; D is ambiguous. The specimen sequenced was naive CD4+ T cells from blood. This TCR came from a man in his thirties or forties with type 1 diabetes. CDR3: CASSAGLGSNQPQHF. The CDR3 DNA reads TGCGCCAGCAGCGCCGGACTGGGGAGCAATCAGCCCCAGCATTTT.